This entry is about one T cell receptor beta chain. Its binding antigen is unknown. No base qualities exist here, and no much larger clone lies one base off it. The record originates from a study of PD-1 blockade in classical Hodgkin lymphoma (dated by TCRdb to between 2020 and 2021). Regarding the research as a whole: Nivolumab dosing was 3 mg/kg intravenously every 2 weeks, continuing until either disease progression or unacceptable toxicity. A peripheral blood immune signature of response to PD-1 blockade in classical Hodgkin lymphoma was defined using TCR beta sequencing and CyTOF. General conclusions and limits of the study: Patients starting nivolumab less than 1 year after ASCT had lower diversity and were excluded from later analyses to avoid confounding by immune reconstitution. A significant rise by C4D1 was seen in CD4+ but not CD8+ TCR diversity (p=0.0027 vs p=0.16), with the rise being most apparent in complete responders (p=0.02). Newly diagnosed patients were reported to have lower baseline TCR diversity than healthy donors, and relapsed/refractory patients were reported to have lower baseline TCR diversity still. Among trial patients, those achieving complete response had baseline diversity similar to that of newly diagnosed patients, while diversity was significantly lower in partial responders and progressors. The study was restricted to a single clinical trial cohort, and the causes of repertoire differences, possibly disease activity or prior therapy, were left undefined.

Sequences MNHEY (CDR1) and SVGAGI (CDR2) are obtained from the germline V gene. V is pared back by 5 bases and J by 0 bases, with 10 bases lying between the germline termini. Counted from cysteine to phenylalanine, this CDR3 has 14 amino acids. The DNA shown is the 42-base CDR3, in frame from base 1. Genomic DNA was extracted with the Qiagen DNeasy kit from unsorted PBMCs and from negatively selected CD4+ and CD8+ fractions. Using primers that anneal to V and J segments, immunoSEQ multiplex PCR amplified the TCR beta CDR3 regions. Amplification bias was minimized using a synthetic immune receptor repertoire, and residual bias was removed computationally after sequencing. Turning to the authors' computational methods: Custom Python scripts were used to quantify repertoire diversity as the Shannon entropy index. Unsorted, CD4+ and CD8+ repertoires were analyzed separately, except in combined analyses where CD4+ and CD8+ sequences were merged in silico. A clone counted as expanded when the clone's frequency after treatment rose at least 2-fold relative to C1D1, and clones undetected at baseline were given a pseudocount of 0.5. Singleton clones were defined as clones with 0 or 1 copy at C1D1, and non-singleton clones were defined as clones with 2 or more copies. By matching protein sequences in sorted samples from the same patient, clones expanded in unsorted samples were annotated as CD4+, CD8+ or unknown. Wilcoxon tests were applied to paired samples to test diversity changes from C1D1 to C4D1. As stored in TCRdb, this immuneACCESS dataset retains in-frame rearrangements with V and J assigned. A fraction of the clones does not appear; measured against another copy, unresolved V genes explain less than half of the discrepancy, and the remainder lacks a known reason. V and J calls and clone size are those listed in that table; D and trimming were worked out from the DNA. For this sample the table gives approximately 21,000 clones, of which under 85% were detected only once. About 19% of the sample rests with the top ten.

The time point label corresponds to: cycle 4 day 1 (C4D1), after 5 to 7 weeks of nivolumab. All trial patients had relapsed after autologous stem cell transplantation, with cohorts A, B and C differing in prior brentuximab vedotin exposure. A total of over 55 patients with relapsed/refractory classical Hodgkin lymphoma made up the trial cohort, and each patient's best overall response was complete response, partial response or progressive disease. Single-agent nivolumab was administered to trial patients in the multi-cohort phase II CheckMate 205 trial. An independent review committee assessed best overall response by applying the 2007 International Working Group response criteria. Trial PBMCs were collected immediately before nivolumab initiation (C1D1) and during therapy at cycle 2 day 1 and cycle 4 day 1. Peripheral blood was collected in 8 mL Vacutainer Cell Preparation Tubes, from which PBMCs were isolated by centrifugation and then cryopreserved.

The chain is encoded by TRBV6-5 joined to TRBJ1-1, with the identity of the D gene unclear. The clonotype comes from a human donor with classical Hodgkin lymphoma. The sample in question was peripheral blood mononuclear cells (PBMCs), obtained before the fourth cycle of nivolumab. The CDR3 protein: CASSPVGLNTEAFF. The DNA sequence is TGTGCCAGCAGTCCCGTGGGCCTGAACACTGAAGCTTTCTTT.